Here is one T cell receptor (beta chain) with its context. Its antigen remains undetermined. To determine HCMV serostatus, a commercial ELISA kit was used to detect HCMV-specific IgG in serum. Ficoll density gradient centrifugation was used to isolate peripheral blood mononuclear cells from blood. Reads for this sample came from an Illumina HiSeq 2000. 5'RACE template switching, by which a universal primer site and unique molecular identifiers were added, was used to make TCR beta cDNA libraries. Priming for cDNA synthesis came from the TCR beta constant segment, and two successive PCR amplification steps followed. As for the authors' bioinformatics: MIGEC was used to demultiplex reads and group reads by UMI, and MiTCR was used to assemble and quantify clonotypes. Only TCR cDNA sequences supported by at least two reads were kept to exclude erroneous sequences. The tcR package was used for downstream repertoire analysis, and clonotypes were matched across fractions by CDR3 nucleotide sequence plus V segment. VDJmatch was used to annotate antigen specificity against VDJdb, with one amino acid substitution allowed in CDR3. Following TCRdb reprocessing, every CDR3 protein sequence forms one entry, and DNA is not provided. These V and J calls are TCRdb output, not the study's own analysis. This sample's records show about 120,000 distinct CDR3 sequences. The ten largest account for around 20% of the sample.

Taken from the germline V gene, the CDR1 and CDR2 loops are MDHEN and SYDVKM. The CDR3 sequence holds 13 residues, the cysteine and phenylalanine included. The entry carries no DNA sequence. This sample stems from a study of T cells expressing NK-cell markers (dated by TCRdb to 2019 to 2021). About the investigation overall: In sorted CD3+CD56+NKG2C+, CD3+CD56+NKG2C- and CD3+CD56-NKG2C+ T-cell subsets from 7 or 8 donors, TCR beta-chain repertoires were profiled. Libraries were sequenced as 2 x 150 bp reads on Illumina HiSeq 2000/2500, MiSeq or NextSeq. Among the eight sequenced donors, seven were HCMV-seropositive and one was HCMV-seronegative. The eight sequenced donors were randomly selected healthy volunteers, three men and five women. Broader findings and caveats from the paper: Whether the expanded NKG2C-expressing T cell clones were specific for HCMV antigens remained unclear. In roughly six donors, the dominant CD3+CD56+NKG2C+ clonotypes ranked among the top 10 CD8+ clonotypes, making up about 1.0-8% of CD8+ T cells. Those dominant clonotypes were again the most abundant among CD3+CD56-NKG2C+ cells in several donors, at about 25-65%.

Sequences were obtained from blood T cells: a sorted CD56 or NKG2C T cell subset, CD4+ or CD8+ T cells, or bulk PBMC T cells (not recorded which). The source of this sequence is a woman aged 18-69 years in good health. In this chain, TRBV28 is recombined with TRBJ2-3. The CDR3 sequence is CASSFRMPDTQYF.